This TCR beta chain was captured in a study of technical replicates of blood from a few donors. Trimming took 0 bases from V and 11 from J, leaving 17 bases between them. Germline V gene data show CDR1 as SGDLS and CDR2 as YYNGEE. The CDR3 is 14 residues long. TCRdb keeps only in-frame clones here, not all; method: immunoSEQ multiplex PCR. The sample carries about 100,000 clones, approximately 96% recorded once. Sequenced sample: T cells isolated from PBMCs. The genes are TRBV9 and TRBJ1-1; TRBD1 might be the D (5 bases). The clonotype originates from a human donor in good health. The CDR3 here is CASSVGSGVKGAFF. CDR3 DNA sequence: TGTGCCAGCAGCGTAGGTTCGGGGGTCAAGGGGGCTTTCTTT. The variable domain in full, completed from reference TRBV9 and TRBJ1-1, reads DSGVTQTPKHLITATGQRVTLRCSPRSGDLSVYWYQQSLDQGLQFLIQYYNGEERAKGNILERFSAQQFPDLHSELNLSSLELGDSALYFCASSVGSGVKGAFFGQGTRLTVV.